This section outlines one T cell receptor beta chain sequence together with its context. Its antigen remains unknown. Produced via immunoSEQ multiplex PCR; TCRdb's table is partial and in-frame only. The sample carries roughly 120,000 clones, 88% recorded once. This sample stems from a study of T cell responses to AZD1222 COVID-19 vaccine. Study-level points and caveats: The sample set comprised mostly white British donors with more females, and clonal diversity was possibly underestimated.

Germline V gene lookup returns CDR1 SEHNR and CDR2 FQNEAQ (reference sequence). With 1 base removed from V and 4 bases from J, the gap between germline ends came to 7 bases. The length of the CDR3 is 13 residues. The sequenced sample was peripheral blood, obtained on day 0 of AZD1222 vaccination. This chain connects TRBV7-9 to TRBJ1-2; D unclear. This sequence was found in an adult in good health. This CDR3 reads CASSLDVSYGYTF. CDR3 in DNA: TGTGCCAGCAGCTTAGATGTCAGCTATGGCTACACCTTC.